The T cell receptor beta chain under discussion was sequenced for a study of siplizumab effects on memory and regulatory T cells. V lost 4 bases, J lost 6 bases, and 15 bases lay in between. The CDR3 extends over 14 amino acids. CDR1 is MNHEY, CDR2 SVGAGI, per germline. Measured with immunoSEQ multiplex PCR; TCRdb has only the in-frame clones, and not every one. The sample lists just over 50,000 clones; 95% to 97% were seen once. Specimen: naive CD4+ T cells sorted from blood. The sequence was obtained from a human donor in good health. The chain uses TRBV6-5 and TRBJ1-2; D is unclear. The CDR3 sequence: CASSSQGPRHGYTF. For the CDR3, the DNA is TGTGCCAGCAGTTCCCAAGGGCCTCGGCATGGCTACACCTTC.